This record concerns one T cell receptor (beta chain) sequence. Its specificity is not known. The DNA ends 3 residues before the CDR3 does, and the rest of the CDR3 is filled in from the germline J gene. The data were taken from a study of T cells in women clearing cervical HPV infection. Study outcomes and limitations: Richness plus V gene abundances separated cases from controls with AUC about 0.87.

CDR3 length: 14 amino acids. Trimming shortened V by 7 bases and J by 2 bases, and 14 bases separated the two germline ends. Germline V gives CDR1 LNHDA, CDR2 SQIVND (reference sequence). Genomic DNA, averaging 1200 ng per sample, yielded TCR beta CDR3 via immunoSEQ. TCRdb's table, derived via immunoSEQ multiplex PCR, lists solely in-frame clones and lacks some. Across around 30,000 clones, the top ten clones capture 3% to 4% of the sample. J is TRBJ1-1 and V is TRBV19; TRBD1 might be the D (5 bases). This clonotype originated in a woman between 18 and 69 years old with a cervical HPV16 infection that either progressed to CIN3+ or cleared (not recorded which). What was sequenced was blood buffy coat. CDR3 residues: CASTWGELNTEAFF. CDR3 bases read: TGTGCCAGTACCTGGGGGGAGCTCAACACTGAA.